The 10 T cell receptor beta chains in this list originate from one sample, sequenced in a study of blood T cell repertoires in COVID-19 (dated by TCRdb to 2019 to 2021). Libraries were built with the immunoSEQ multiplex PCR assay. TCRdb took this table from immuneACCESS and kept in-frame rearrangements with V and J called. Such tables lack part of the clones; where checked against another copy, unresolved V genes explain under half of the gap, and the rest is unexplained. The sample records fewer than 150,000 clones, about 87% of which are singletons. The leading ten clones occupy around 3.6% of the sample. Input material: peripheral blood. The receptors here all came from an older woman with acute or convalescent COVID-19.

The rearrangement links TRBV28 to TRBJ1-1, with TRBD1 as a possible D gene (6 bases). This CDR3 spans 14 amino acids. Per germline, CDR1 MDHEN and CDR2 SYDVKM. The V end lost 5 bases, the J end lost 2 bases, and 12 bases lay between the germline ends. The CDR3 loop reads CASSTYRENTEAFF. DNA for the CDR3: TGTGCCAGCAGTACCTACAGGGAAAACACTGAAGCTTTCTTT.

This clone came up once. The CDR3 DNA sequence: TGTGCCAGCAGTTTAGCGGGAGTGGAAGAACCAGATACGCAGTATTTT. This sequence encodes CASSLAGVEEPDTQYF. The J gene is TRBJ2-3, the V gene TRBV27; 7 bases align to TRBD2. This CDR3 is 16 amino acids long. CDR1 MNHEY and CDR2 SMNVEV come from the germline V gene (reference sequence). V shed 2 bases, J shed 4 bases, and the junction held 9 bases outside the gene matches.

The rearrangement uses TRBV6-8 and TRBJ2-1, with D possibly TRBD2 on 5 matching bases. The V gene lost 7 bases and the J gene lost 5 bases, with 12 bases spanning the gap. The CDR3 is 13 residues long. The germline gives CDR1 MNHGY, CDR2 SAAAGT. The CDR3 DNA reads as TGTGCCAGCATTAAACTAGGCGACAATGAGCAGTTCTTC. As protein: CASIKLGDNEQFF.

V and J are TRBV30 and TRBJ1-2, with D tentatively TRBD1 (6 bases). Germline values: CDR1 GTSNPN, CDR2 SVGIG (reference sequence). The CDR3 has 13 amino acids. The germline V and J ends were trimmed by 0 bases and 4 bases, with 9 bases remaining between them. The CDR3: CAWSVLGGYGYTF. DNA of the CDR3: TGTGCCTGGAGTGTCTTAGGGGGCTATGGCTACACCTTC. Combining the CDR3 with reference TRBV30 and TRBJ1-2 gives the whole variable domain SQTIHQWPATLVQPVGSPLSLECTVEGTSNPNLYWYRQAAGRGLQLLFYSVGIGQISSEVPQNLSASRPQDRQFILSSKKLLLSDSGFYLCAWSVLGGYGYTFGSGTRLTVV.

V is TRBV20-1 and J is TRBJ1-5; D call uncertain. Trimming removed 3 bases from V and 7 bases from J, with 7 bases in between. Germline lookup yields CDR1 DFQATT and CDR2 SNEGSKA (reference sequence). The CDR3 runs to 11 residues. In nucleotides, the CDR3 is TGCAGTGCTAGTGGCGGGCAGCCCCAGCATTTT. Amino acids: CSASGGQPQHF.

The chain has TRBV28 and TRBJ1-2; D not certain. The CDR3 is 14 residues long. V gave up 3 bases and J gave up 6 bases, with 14 bases separating them. Germline CDR1 reads MDHEN; CDR2 reads SYDVKM. The CDR3 DNA is TGTGCCAGCAGTTTCGCAGGCTCTTTGAATGGCTACACCTTC. Residues: CASSFAGSLNGYTF.

The chain joins TRBV3-1 (or the pseudogene TRBV3-2) to TRBJ2-4; TRBD2 might be the D (7 bases). The CDR3 spans 16 residues. Germline CDR1 and CDR2: LGHDT and YNNKEL (reference sequence). V was shortened by 3 bases and J by 1 base, with 13 bases between the two germline ends. The CDR3 bases are TGTGCCAGCAGCCACCGCGGGGGCCTTGCCAAAAACATTCAGTACTTC. Residues: CASSHRGGLAKNIQYF.

This chain connects TRBV5-6 to TRBJ2-1, with 8 bases fitting TRBD2. The V gene's germline CDR1 is SGHDT and CDR2 YYEEEE. This CDR3 has 11 amino acids. The ends lost 4 bases at V and 15 bases at J; junction bases unmatched: 6. CDR3 sequence: CASSRGLEAFF. DNA of the CDR3: TGTGCCAGCAGCCGGGGACTAGAGGCGTTCTTC.

The V call is TRBV4-1, the J call TRBJ1-2; TRBD1 might be the D (5 bases). From germline, CDR1 is MGHRA and CDR2 YSYEKL. The V end was cut by 1 base, the J end by 0 bases, with 9 bases between. The CDR3 runs to 15 residues. The CDR3 region is CASSQVSGTNYGYTF. The CDR3, as DNA: TGCGCCAGCAGCCAAGTGTCAGGGACTAACTATGGCTACACCTTC.

This clone was seen more than once but under ten times. The rearrangement links TRBV6-5 to TRBJ1-4, with D perhaps matching TRBD1 (5 bases). V shed 0 bases and J shed 5 bases, with 13 bases lying between them. From germline, CDR1 is MNHEY and CDR2 SVGAGI. The CDR3 contains 16 residues. CDR3 nucleotides: TGTGCCAGCAGTTACTCATTGGGACTGGGGAATGAAAAACTGTTTTTT. Its protein is CASSYSLGLGNEKLFF.